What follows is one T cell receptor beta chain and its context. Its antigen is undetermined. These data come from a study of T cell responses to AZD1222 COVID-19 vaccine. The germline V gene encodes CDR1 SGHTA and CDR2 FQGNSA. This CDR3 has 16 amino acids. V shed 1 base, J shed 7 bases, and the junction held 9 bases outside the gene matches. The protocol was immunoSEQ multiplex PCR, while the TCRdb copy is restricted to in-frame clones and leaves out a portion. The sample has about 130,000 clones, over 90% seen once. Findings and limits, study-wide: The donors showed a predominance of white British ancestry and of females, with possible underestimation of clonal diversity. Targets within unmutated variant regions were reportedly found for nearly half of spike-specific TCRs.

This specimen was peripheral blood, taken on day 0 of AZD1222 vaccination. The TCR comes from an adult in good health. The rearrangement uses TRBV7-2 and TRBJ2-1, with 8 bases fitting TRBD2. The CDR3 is CASSLVGREVSNEQFF. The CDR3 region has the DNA TGTGCCAGCAGCTTAGTAGGGCGGGAGGTCTCGAATGAGCAGTTCTTC.